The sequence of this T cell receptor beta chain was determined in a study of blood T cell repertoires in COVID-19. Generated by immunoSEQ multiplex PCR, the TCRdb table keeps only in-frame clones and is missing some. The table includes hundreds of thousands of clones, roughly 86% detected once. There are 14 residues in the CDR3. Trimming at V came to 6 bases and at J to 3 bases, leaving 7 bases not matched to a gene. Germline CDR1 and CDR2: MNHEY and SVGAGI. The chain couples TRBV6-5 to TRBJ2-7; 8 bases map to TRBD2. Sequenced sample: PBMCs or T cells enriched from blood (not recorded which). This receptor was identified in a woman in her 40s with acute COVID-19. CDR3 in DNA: TGTGCCAGCAGCTTAGCCGGGAGGGGCTACGAGCAGTACTTC. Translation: CASSLAGRGYEQYF.